Listed here are 25 T cell receptor beta chains from one sample, sequenced in a study of human T cells and chemical hapten exposure. TCRdb ran MiXCR on the RACE reads and lists one entry per CDR3 protein. The sample has fewer than 150,000 distinct CDR3 sequences; roughly 13% are singletons. Stated time point: patch test 1, 2 weeks after DPC sensitization. Sample treatment: therapeutic diphenylcyclopropenone sensitization with weekly scalp DPC. The sequencing used whole blood, collected in connection with sensitization to the hapten diphenylcyclopropenone (DPC). These receptors came from a man aged 18 to 30 with alopecia areata. Some clones in this sample may be carry-over from other donors' samples.

This chain connects TRBV4-1 to TRBJ1-5, with 8 bases matching TRBD1. The V gene end was trimmed by 1 base and the J gene end by 6 bases; junction bases not matched to a gene: 5. The germline V gene has CDR1 MGHRA and CDR2 YSYEKL. This CDR3 is built from 15 residues. The CDR3 reads CASSQGGQGCQPQHF. The CDR3 coding sequence is TGCGCCAGCAGCCAAGGAGGACAGGGCTGTCAGCCCCAGCATTTT.

This chain links TRBV5-1 with TRBJ1-6; D gene uncertain. CDR3 size: 14 residues. V was trimmed by 1 base and J by 13 bases, leaving 15 bases between them. The V gene's germline CDR1 is SGHRS and CDR2 YFSETQ. The CDR3 is CASSLRSESAPLHF. The CDR3 nucleotides are TGCGCCAGCAGCTTGCGTTCCGAAAGCGCGCCCCTCCACTTT.

In its sample, this clonotype was seen a few times. The chain combines TRBV6-5 with TRBJ2-7; tentative D call: TRBD1 (6 bases). This CDR3 is built from 14 residues. Trimming removed 2 bases from V and 2 bases from J, with 10 bases in between. Germline CDR1 reads MNHEY; CDR2 reads SVGAGI. The CDR3 DNA follows: TGTGCCAGCAGTTACCGGGGACAAACCTACGAGCAGTACTTC. Protein product: CASSYRGQTYEQYF.

The rearrangement joins TRBV2 to TRBJ1-4; 10 bases map to TRBD1. Germline V gene lookup returns CDR1 SNHLY and CDR2 FYNNEI. CDR3 size: 16 residues. J lost 13 bases, V lost 6 bases, and 17 bases had no gene match. CDR3 residues: CASRGVPGTGARVLFF. CDR3 coding DNA: TGTGCCAGCAGAGGAGTCCCCGGGACAGGGGCGCGCGTACTGTTTTTT.

This clonotype was seen at least ten times. The V and J genes are TRBV6-6 and TRBJ1-2; D is possibly TRBD1 (6 bases). From germline, CDR1 is MNHNY and CDR2 SVGAGI (reference sequence). The V and J ends lost 6 bases and 8 bases respectively, with 13 bases between them. The CDR3 consists of 12 residues. This chain's CDR3 is CASSPARGGYTF. The CDR3 coding sequence is TGTGCCAGCAGCCCTGCCAGGGGCGGCTACACCTTC.

V usage is TRBV27 and J usage is TRBJ1-6; the D gene is possibly TRBD1 (6 bases). Germline-derived CDR1 and CDR2 are MNHEY and SMNVEV (reference sequence). The CDR3 has 16 amino acids. Deletions cut 5 bases from V and 5 bases from J, with 16 bases between. CDR3 protein: CASSPNWTDDNSPLHF. DNA for the CDR3: TGTGCCAGCAGTCCCAACTGGACAGATGATAATTCACCCCTCCACTTT.

This sequence joins TRBV5-6 and TRBJ2-1; 7 bases align to TRBD1. V was pared by 7 bases and J by 2 bases, with 9 bases of the junction left unmatched. CDR3 length equals 15 residues. The V gene's germline CDR1 is SGHDT and CDR2 YYEEEE. The CDR3 is CASLLQGIAYNEQFF. Written as DNA, the CDR3 is TGTGCCAGCTTGTTACAGGGGATTGCCTACAATGAGCAGTTCTTC. Looking up the rest from reference TRBV5-6 and TRBJ2-1 gives the full variable domain: DAGVTQSPTHLIKTRGQQVTLRCSPKSGHDTVSWYQQALGQGPQFIFQYYEEEERQRGNFPDRFSGHQFPNYSSELNVNALLLGDSALYLCASLLQGIAYNEQFFGPGTRLTVL.

This clonotype was recorded many times. The chain carries TRBV12-3 or TRBV12-4 and TRBJ1-1; unclear D gene. The V end lost 5 bases, the J end lost 3 bases, and 16 bases lay between the germline ends. This CDR3 has 15 amino acids. As DNA, the CDR3 is TGTGCCAGCAGTCAGTTTGTAGGGAGGGACACTGAAGCTTTCTTT. Protein: CASSQFVGRDTEAFF.

The chain's CDR3 is CASSESTGLARETQYF. CDR3 coding DNA: TGCGCCAGCAGTGAGTCAACTGGACTAGCGAGGGAGACCCAGTACTTC. V gene TRBV10-2 combines with J gene TRBJ2-5, with 9 positions matching TRBD2. The germline CDR1 and CDR2 sequences are WSHSY and SAAADI. CDR3 size: 16 residues. The junction had 7 bases not matched to a gene; V was cut back by 0 bases and J by 5 bases.

This clonotype was observed at least ten times. The rearrangement uses TRBV11-2 and TRBJ2-7; D possibly corresponds to TRBD1 (5 bases). CDR3 length: 16 residues. V gave up 1 base and J gave up 3 bases, with 16 bases separating them. Germline V CDR1 and CDR2: SGHAT, FQNNGV. This chain's CDR3 is CASSLGGSDTHYEQYV. In DNA, the CDR3 is TGTGCCAGCAGCTTAGGGGGCTCGGATACCCACTACGAGCAGTACGTC.

The chain has TRBV4-3 and TRBJ2-3, with D perhaps TRBD1 or TRBD2 (5 bases each). In germline, CDR1 is LGHNA, CDR2 YSLEER. This CDR3 is 17 amino acids long. V was shortened by 3 bases and J by 2 bases, with 18 bases between the two germline ends. The CDR3 loop is CASSQGRAKETTDTQYF. For the CDR3, the DNA is TGCGCCAGCAGCCAGGGGCGGGCAAAGGAGACCACAGATACGCAGTATTTT.

This clonotype has just a few counts. The chain couples TRBV24-1 to TRBJ2-5, with TRBD1 matching over 9 bases. Germline CDR1 and CDR2: KGHDR and SFDVKD. V lost 6 bases to trimming and J lost 5 bases; unmatched junction nucleotides: 3. This CDR3 spans 13 amino acids. The CDR3 DNA follows: TGTGCCACCAGTACAGGGGGCGTGGAGACCCAGTACTTC. Translating gives CATSTGGVETQYF.

This clonotype was observed many times. V is TRBV7-9 and J is TRBJ2-7; D is ambiguous. Trimming took 6 bases from V and 3 from J, leaving 18 bases between them. Germline values: CDR1 SEHNR, CDR2 FQNEAQ (reference sequence). The CDR3 runs 15 residues. Here the CDR3 reads CASSHPPQTIYEQYF. In DNA, the CDR3 is TGTGCCAGCAGTCATCCCCCACAGACGATCTACGAGCAGTACTTC. Drawing the rest from reference TRBV7-9 and TRBJ2-7, the complete variable domain is DTGVSQNPRHKITKRGQNVTFRCDPISEHNRLYWYRQTLGQGPEFLTYFQNEAQLEKSRLLSDRFSAERPKGSFSTLEIQRTEQGDSAMYLCASSHPPQTIYEQYFGPGTRLTVT.

This clonotype appeared a few times. The chain combines TRBV28 with TRBJ1-5, with D possibly TRBD1 on 5 matching bases. V shed 4 bases and J shed 0 bases, with 16 bases lying between them. Germline CDR1 and CDR2: MDHEN and SYDVKM. The CDR3 has 17 amino acids. This CDR3 reads CASSSPVWGDSNQPQHF. CDR3 coding DNA: TGTGCCAGCAGTTCCCCGGTATGGGGGGATAGCAATCAGCCCCAGCATTTT.

V usage is TRBV7-2 and J usage is TRBJ1-1; D perhaps matches TRBD1 (5 bases). The CDR3 consists of 13 residues. Between the trimmed V and J ends, which lost 4 bases and 5 bases, there was a span of 11 bases. The germline gives CDR1 SGHTA, CDR2 FQGNSA. CDR3 in DNA: TGTGCCAGCAGCTGGGGCCTAGGGACTGAAGCTTTCTTT. Translation: CASSWGLGTEAFF.

This clonotype was observed a handful of times. This chain uses TRBV7-3 with TRBJ2-5; no firm D call. This CDR3 is 14 amino acids long. From germline, CDR1 is SGHTA and CDR2 FQGTGA. Trimming cost V 3 bases and J 2 bases, with 10 bases left between them. This CDR3 is CASSFGSSQETQYF. CDR3 coding DNA: TGTGCCAGCAGCTTCGGCTCCAGTCAAGAGACCCAGTACTTC.

The chain couples TRBV3-2 to TRBJ2-4; TRBD1, the table's D call, was not compared with the DNA. TRBV3-2 is labeled a pseudogene. The CDR3 runs to 19 residues. The CDR3 protein is CASSQHEKEQGLAKNIQYF. In DNA form, the CDR3 reads TGTGCCAGCAGCCAGCACGAGAAGGAGCAGGGATTAGCCAAAAACATTCAGTACTTC.

In this sample, this clonotype turned up a few times. The V and J genes are TRBV18 and TRBJ1-2; maybe TRBD1 (5 bases). Deletions cut 3 bases from V and 7 bases from J, with 18 bases between. Germline lookup yields CDR1 KGHSH and CDR2 LQKENI. The CDR3 extends over 15 amino acids. The CDR3 nucleotides are TGTGCCAGCTCACCCGTCAGGGCAACTCTCTTTGGCTACACCTTC. Amino acids: CASSPVRATLFGYTF.

This clonotype was counted a few times. This sequence joins TRBV2 and TRBJ2-7; D ambiguous. Trimming pared 6 bases from V and 0 bases from J, leaving 15 bases between. The length of the CDR3 is 15 residues. Germline CDR1 is SNHLY and CDR2 is FYNNEI. The CDR3 region is CASSIGQESSYEQYF. The CDR3 nucleotides read TGTGCCAGCAGCATAGGGCAGGAATCCTCCTACGAGCAGTACTTC.

The rearrangement uses TRBV7-2 and TRBJ2-7; D gene unclear. The CDR3 runs 13 residues. Germline lookup yields CDR1 SGHTA and CDR2 FQGNSA. The V gene lost 1 base and the J gene lost 5 bases, with 9 bases spanning the gap. As DNA, the CDR3 is TGTGCCAGCAGCTTAGGACGGGCAAACGAGCAGTACTTC. This translates into CASSLGRANEQYF.

The chain is built from TRBV11-1 and TRBJ2-2; no definite D call. Germline V gene sequence: CDR1 SGHAT, CDR2 FQDESV (reference sequence). CDR3 length equals 12 residues. With 5 bases removed from V and 4 bases from J, the gap between germline ends came to 5 bases. CDR3 sequence (DNA): TGTGCCAGCAGCGAGGCCACCGGGGAGCTGTTTTTT. It translates to CASSEATGELFF.

In DNA, the CDR3 is TGTGCCAGCAGCTTAGGAGCTTCCCCAGCCGAGGCGGTGTTCTTC. As protein: CASSLGASPAEAVFF. The chain combines TRBV11-3 with TRBJ2-1; D not resolved. The germline gives CDR1 SGHNT, CDR2 YENEEA. This CDR3 region has 15 residues. V was cut by 1 base and J by 15 bases, with 22 bases left in between.

The table lists this clonotype with a few counts. The chain is built from TRBV7-9 and TRBJ2-5, with D possibly being TRBD1 or TRBD2 (5 bases each). Trimming shortened V by 1 base and J by 0 bases, and 18 bases separated the two germline ends. This CDR3 has 18 residues. CDR1 is SEHNR and CDR2 is FQNEAQ in the germline V gene (reference sequence). The CDR3 protein is CASSLGNFRGRDQETQYF. For the CDR3, the DNA is TGTGCCAGCAGCTTAGGAAACTTCCGGGGCAGGGACCAAGAGACCCAGTACTTC.

The chain couples TRBV12-3 or TRBV12-4 to TRBJ1-1; D may be TRBD1 (5 bases). Trimming took 3 bases from V and 3 from J, leaving 11 bases between them. This CDR3 contains 14 residues. The CDR3 protein is CASSLGGSDTEAFF. DNA of the CDR3: TGTGCCAGCAGTTTGGGGGGGTCCGACACTGAAGCTTTCTTT.

The genes are TRBV5-1 and TRBJ2-5; a possible D gene is TRBD1 (6 bases). This CDR3 is built from 15 residues. Deletions cut 4 bases from V and 5 bases from J, with 18 bases between. Germline CDR1 reads SGHRS; CDR2 reads YFSETQ. CDR3 amino acids: CASSALQGERETQYF. In nucleotides, the CDR3 is TGCGCCAGCAGCGCTTTACAGGGAGAACGCGAGACCCAGTACTTC.